This entry is about one T cell receptor (beta chain). This entry belongs to a study of shared clonotypes between healthy human individuals. About the study: The composition of the donors was two women and a few men aged 18 to 49.

V dropped 0 bases and J dropped 6; count of bases not matched to a gene: 4. The CDR3 has 15 amino acids. CDR1 is SGHRS and CDR2 is YFSETQ in the germline V gene. Replicate PCRs run on unsorted PBMC used around 330 ng DNA, which was 25,000 to 30,000 T cell genomes. Unsorted PBMC DNA sequencing spanned ten immunoSEQ deep assay plates. In the authors' workflow: ImmunoSEQ junction-only sequences lacked quality scores, so their filtering differed. Sequencing used immunoSEQ multiplex PCR; TCRdb keeps in-frame clones, though not all of them. Clone size and the V and J calls come from that table; the DNA yielded D and trimming. The data show approximately 460,000 clones, 60% to 80% seen once.

Sample: PBMCs. The gene calls are TRBV5-1 and TRBJ2-1, with TRBD1 matching over 9 bases. This TCR was recovered from a woman in her 40s in good health. Some clones in this sample may be carry-over from other donors' samples. CDR3 DNA sequence: TGCGCCAGCAGCTTGGTGGGGACAGGGTCCAATGAGCAGTTCTTC. Amino acid sequence: CASSLVGTGSNEQFF.